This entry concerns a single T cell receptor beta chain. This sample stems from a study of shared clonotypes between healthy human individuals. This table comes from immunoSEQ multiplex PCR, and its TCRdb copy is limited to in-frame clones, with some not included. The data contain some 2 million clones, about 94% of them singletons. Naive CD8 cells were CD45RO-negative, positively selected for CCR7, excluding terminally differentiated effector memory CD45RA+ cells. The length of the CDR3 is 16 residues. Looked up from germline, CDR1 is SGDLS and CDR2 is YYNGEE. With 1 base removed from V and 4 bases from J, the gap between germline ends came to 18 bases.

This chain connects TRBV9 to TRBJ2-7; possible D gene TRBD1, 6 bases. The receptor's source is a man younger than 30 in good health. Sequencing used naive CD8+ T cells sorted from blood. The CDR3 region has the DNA TGTGCCAGCAGCGTAAGTTGGGGGCTGGGTCTGTACGAGCAGTACTTC. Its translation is CASSVSWGLGLYEQYF.